Listed below are T cell receptor beta chains from one sample, sequenced in a study of blood T cell repertoires in COVID-19. Assay: immunoSEQ multiplex PCR; the TCRdb copy retains only in-frame clones and omits some. The repertoire includes 250,000 or so clones, 65% to 90% of them detected once, and 2% to 2.5% sits in the top ten. The specimen was peripheral blood. These receptor sequences come from a man in his forties who had recovered from COVID-19. Both conserved end residues are part of each CDR3. The D gene is left open where the match is weak. The size entry is marked missing in some rows and otherwise reads once, few, many or a size class.

j_gene | v_gene | abundance | d_gene | CDR3nt | CDR3aa
TRBJ2-7 | TRBV30 | - | - | TGTGCCTGGAGTGTACGAACGAGACTGGGGCACTACGAGCAGTACTTC | CAWSVRTRLGHYEQYF
TRBJ1-5 | TRBV12-3/TRBV12-4 | - | TRBD1 | TGTGCCAGCAGTCCGGGACAGGTACAGCCCCAGCATTTT | CASSPGQVQPQHF
TRBJ1-3 | TRBV9 | - | - | TGTGCCAGCAGCGTTGGGGGGGCTGGAAACACCATATATTTT | CASSVGGAGNTIYF
TRBJ2-2 | TRBV18 | - | TRBD2 | TGTGCCAGCTCTACGGGACTAGCGGTCCCCGGGGAGCTGTTTTTT | CASSTGLAVPGELFF
TRBJ1-1 | TRBV7-9 | - | - | TGTGCCAGCAGCTTAGGACAGGTTCATGCTTTCTTT | CASSLGQVHAFF
TRBJ2-7 | TRBV5-4 | many | - | TGTGCCAGCAGCTTCGAGGGATACGAGCAGTACTTC | CASSFEGYEQYF
TRBJ2-5 | TRBV6-1 | - | - | TGTGCCAGCAGTGAAGGCCCAGGTTCGGTAGAGACCCAGTACTTC | CASSEGPGSVETQYF
TRBJ1-5 | TRBV3-1/TRBV3-2 | once | - | TGTGCCAGCAGCCAAGATGGCACCAGGGCGGGCAATCAGCCCCAGCATTTT | CASSQDGTRAGNQPQHF
TRBJ1-4 | TRBV7-2 | few | - | TGTGCCAGCAGCTTAGCCCAGTTTAAAGAAAAACTGTTTTTT | CASSLAQFKEKLFF
TRBJ2-1 | TRBV6-5 | - | - | TGTGCCAGCAGTACAGGCAACATCCTATACAATGAGCAGTTCTTC | CASSTGNILYNEQFF
TRBJ1-4 | TRBV7-9 | - | TRBD1 | TGTGCCAGCAGCAACCCCGGGACAGGGATCGAAAAACTGTTTTTT | CASSNPGTGIEKLFF
TRBJ2-1 | TRBV5-5 | - | - | TGTGCCAGCGGCCAGGCCGCCTACAATGAGCAGTTCTTC | CASGQAAYNEQFF
TRBJ1-2 | TRBV15 | - | - | TGTGCCACCAGCAGATACGAGGCCAACTATGGCTACACCTTC | CATSRYEANYGYTF
TRBJ1-3 | TRBV5-1 | - | TRBD1 | TGCGCCAGCAGCTTGGGTGCTCAGGGGGCAATTGGAAACACCATATATTTT | CASSLGAQGAIGNTIYF
TRBJ2-3 | TRBV5-4 | - | - | TGTGCCAGCAGCTCCACCGGGACAAGCACAGATACGCAGTATTTT | CASSSTGTSTDTQYF
TRBJ2-2 | TRBV2 | few | TRBD2 | TGTGCCAGCAGCGCCACTAGCGGGGTGAACACCGGGGAGCTGTTTTTT | CASSATSGVNTGELFF
TRBJ2-5 | TRBV6-5 | - | - | TGTGCCAGCAGTTACGGCAGCCAAGAGACCCAGTACTTC | CASSYGSQETQYF
TRBJ1-6 | TRBV19 | - | TRBD1 | TGTGCCAGTAGTAGCCTCGGGACAGGGGGGTTAACCGAGACTCGGAATTCACCCCTCCACTTT | CASSSLGTGGLTETRNSPLHF
TRBJ2-3 | TRBV7-2 | - | TRBD2 | TGTGCCAGCAGCCCAACTAGCGGGAGGGGAGCGACAGATACGCAGTATTTT | CASSPTSGRGATDTQYF
TRBJ2-3 | TRBV11-3 | - | TRBD1 | TGTGCCAGTAATGGACAGGGTCGGTCAACAGATACGCAGTATTTT | CASNGQGRSTDTQYF
TRBJ2-5 | TRBV7-2 | - | - | TGTGCCAGCAGCTTAGCGCTCCGGGAAATACAAGAGACCCAGTACTTC | CASSLALREIQETQYF
TRBJ2-7 | TRBV9 | - | - | TGTGCCAGCAGCGACCCAGTCCGGGGGTTAGCCGCTCCCTACGAGCAGTACTTC | CASSDPVRGLAAPYEQYF
TRBJ2-2 | TRBV5-6 | - | TRBD1 | TGTGCCAGCAGCTATTTCGGGACAGAAACCGGAGAGCTGTTTTTT | CASSYFGTETGELFF
TRBJ1-1 | TRBV27 | - | - | TGTGCCAGCGGTTTCGGGGGGAACACTGAAGCTTTCTTT | CASGFGGNTEAFF
TRBJ2-7 | TRBV20-1 | - | - | TGCAGTGCTAGTATCCCACAGGTGAGCTCCTACGAGCAGTACTTC | CSASIPQVSSYEQYF
TRBJ1-1 | TRBV5-4 | - | - | TGTGCCAGCAGCCCGGCGGGGGGTCGGAACACTGAAGCTTTCTTT | CASSPAGGRNTEAFF
TRBJ1-1 | TRBV7-2 | - | TRBD1 | TGTGCCAGCAGCTCAGGGGGGTACATAGAAGCTTTCTTT | CASSSGGYIEAFF
TRBJ2-3 | TRBV5-5 | - | TRBD1 | TGTGCCAGCAGCAGGACAGGGGAAGATACGCAGTATTTT | CASSRTGEDTQYF
TRBJ2-3 | TRBV10-2 | - | TRBD1 | TGCGCCAGCAGACTAGGGGGCGGCACAGATACGCAGTATTTT | CASRLGGGTDTQYF
TRBJ2-7 | TRBV6-5 | - | - | TGTGCCAGCAGTCGGCCAGGTGGCACCTACGAGCAGTACTTC | CASSRPGGTYEQYF
TRBJ1-2 | TRBV2 | - | - | TGTGCCAACCCCCCCAGGGGTGAATATGGCTACACCTTC | CANPPRGEYGYTF
TRBJ1-1 | TRBV27 | - | - | TGTGCCAGCAGTTTGACTCGAGCGACAGGCGGTTCAGAAGCTTTCTTT | CASSLTRATGGSEAFF
TRBJ1-1 | TRBV18 | - | TRBD1 | TGTGCCAGCTCACCACCGGTGAGGGGGCATTACACTGAAGCTTTCTTT | CASSPPVRGHYTEAFF
TRBJ1-1 | TRBV7-6 | - | TRBD1 | TGTGCCAGCAGCTTAGGTCTTACAGGGGGATTCACTGAAGCTTTCTTT | CASSLGLTGGFTEAFF
TRBJ2-1 | TRBV7-2 | - | TRBD2 | TGTGCCTCCGGGGGGGCGGGAACCTCCTACAATGAGCAGTTCTTC | CASGGAGTSYNEQFF
TRBJ2-2 | TRBV9 | - | TRBD1 | TGTGCCAGCAGCCCAAGGACAGGGGAAGGATCCGGGGAGCTGTTTTTT | CASSPRTGEGSGELFF
TRBJ1-2 | TRBV19 | - | - | TGTGCCAGCCGGGGGGGAGGGTCCGAAAACTATGGCTACACCTTC | CASRGGGSENYGYTF
TRBJ1-2 | TRBV18 | - | - | TGTGCCAGCTCAACTGAACTGGAGGACTATGGCTACACCTTC | CASSTELEDYGYTF
TRBJ2-5 | TRBV29-1 | - | TRBD1 | TGCAGCGTTGAAGTCGGGCAGGGGGCCCACGAGACCCAGTACTTC | CSVEVGQGAHETQYF
TRBJ2-1 | TRBV16 | - | - | TGTGCCAGCAGTCAACAGGAGGACAATGAGCAGTTCTTC | CASSQQEDNEQFF
TRBJ2-2 | TRBV24-1 | - | - | TGTGCCACCAGTGATTTGCAATGGGCTAGCGTTGGCACCGGGGAGCTGTTTTTT | CATSDLQWASVGTGELFF
TRBJ1-5 | TRBV6-5 | few | TRBD1 | TGTGCCAGCAGTTTCACACAGGGGTTGGGTCAGCCCCAGCATTTT | CASSFTQGLGQPQHF
TRBJ2-1 | TRBV6-6 | - | - | TGTGCCAGCAGTACTAGCCTCTTCTCCTACAATGAGCAGTTCTTC | CASSTSLFSYNEQFF